Listed below are T cell receptor beta chains from one sample, sequenced in a study of T cell repertoires in cytomegalovirus infection. These receptors' antigens are unknown. From the reads, TCRdb called clonotypes with MiXCR, one entry per CDR3 protein. The sample carries about 890,000 distinct CDR3 sequences, about a third recorded once. The specimen was cultured CD8+ T cells from PBMCs, collected from culture after CMV antigen stimulation. Receptors were obtained from a human donor in good health (CMV status not recorded). Some clones in this sample may be carry-over from other donors' samples. Both conserved end residues are part of each CDR3. A D gene is named only where the DNA matches it firmly. The listing skips clone size in some rows; elsewhere it reads once, few, many or a size class.

size: NA
V: TRBV2
D: NA
J: TRBJ2-7
DNA: TGTGCCAGCCGGCCGGTGGAGGGGCTCTACGAGCAGTACTTC
CDR3: CASRPVEGLYEQYF

size: many
V: TRBV10-3
D: NA
J: TRBJ1-1
DNA: TGTGCCATCAGTGAGTCCACTTACAGCTCCACTGAAGCTTTCTTT
CDR3: CAISESTYSSTEAFF

size: NA
V: TRBV7-9
D: TRBD1
J: TRBJ2-7
DNA: TGTGCCAGCAGCTTAGCCCCTGCCGGGGACAGTCCTTACTACGAGCAGTACTTC
CDR3: CASSLAPAGDSPYYEQYF

size: NA
V: TRBV20-1
D: NA
J: TRBJ2-5
DNA: TGCAGTGCTAGAGATCTTAGAGGGGACGAGACCCAGTACTTC
CDR3: CSARDLRGDETQYF

size: NA
V: TRBV6-1
D: TRBD1
J: TRBJ2-3
DNA: TGTGCCAGCAGTGCCCGGGACAGAAGCACAGATACGCAGTATTTT
CDR3: CASSARDRSTDTQYF

size: few
V: TRBV7-9
D: NA
J: TRBJ1-3
DNA: TGTGCCAGCAGCTTAGACGCGGGCAGTGGAAACACCATATATTTT
CDR3: CASSLDAGSGNTIYF

size: NA
V: TRBV12-3/TRBV12-4
D: NA
J: TRBJ2-7
DNA: TGTGCCAGCTCGGGACTCCGGCCCTACGAGCAGTACTTC
CDR3: CASSGLRPYEQYF

size: NA
V: TRBV7-6
D: TRBD1
J: TRBJ1-1
DNA: TGTGCCAGCAGCGCAGACAGGGGTTCGACCACTGAAGCTTTCTTT
CDR3: CASSADRGSTTEAFF

size: many
V: TRBV7-2
D: NA
J: TRBJ2-1
DNA: TGTGCCAGCAGCCCCGTCGGGGGACGACTTGGGAATGAGCAGTTCTTC
CDR3: CASSPVGGRLGNEQFF

size: NA
V: TRBV4-3
D: NA
J: TRBJ2-1
DNA: TGCGCCAGCAGCAACGGACACGGAGAACACAATGAGCAGTTCTTC
CDR3: CASSNGHGEHNEQFF

size: many
V: TRBV7-2
D: TRBD1
J: TRBJ2-7
DNA: TGTGCCAGCATCCGGGGGGACAGGGGTAGTGTCGAGCAGTACTTC
CDR3: CASIRGDRGSVEQYF

size: many
V: TRBV7-9
D: NA
J: TRBJ1-2
DNA: TGTGCCAGCAGCCCGCCATTGGACATTGAGAGGTACACCTTC
CDR3: CASSPPLDIERYTF

size: NA
V: TRBV28
D: NA
J: TRBJ2-4
DNA: TGTGCCAGCAGCCGCCGTTTAGGTAAAAACATTCAGTACTTC
CDR3: CASSRRLGKNIQYF

size: many
V: TRBV4-3
D: NA
J: TRBJ1-1
DNA: TGCGCCAGCAGCCAAGACAGGGAGAACACTGAAGCTTTCTTT
CDR3: CASSQDRENTEAFF

size: few
V: TRBV7-9
D: NA
J: TRBJ1-1
DNA: TGTGCCAGCACCGTTGGGGCTGAAGCTTTCTTT
CDR3: CASTVGAEAFF

size: few
V: TRBV11-2
D: TRBD1
J: TRBJ2-1
DNA: TGTGCCAGCAGCTTAGATCGCAGGGGGTTCTACAATGAGCAGTTCTTC
CDR3: CASSLDRRGFYNEQFF

size: NA
V: TRBV4-2
D: NA
J: TRBJ1-6
DNA: TGTGCCAGCAGCCAAGACTGGACCGTAAAGGGTTATAATTCACCCCTCCACTTT
CDR3: CASSQDWTVKGYNSPLHF

size: few
V: TRBV20-1
D: NA
J: TRBJ2-7
DNA: TGCAGTGCTATGAACAGGGCGTACGAGCAGTACTTC
CDR3: CSAMNRAYEQYF

size: NA
V: TRBV9
D: NA
J: TRBJ2-2
DNA: TGTGCCAGCGCGGAGTCCGGGTGGAACACCGGGGAGCTGTTTTTT
CDR3: CASAESGWNTGELFF

size: NA
V: TRBV12-5
D: TRBD1
J: TRBJ1-2
DNA: TGTGCTAGTGGAGACAGGGAGAAGGGCTACACCTTC
CDR3: CASGDREKGYTF

size: NA
V: TRBV6-6
D: TRBD1
J: TRBJ1-2
DNA: TGTGCCAGCACCACTGACAGGGTTAGTGGCTACACCTTC
CDR3: CASTTDRVSGYTF

size: few
V: TRBV9
D: NA
J: TRBJ1-2
DNA: TGTGCCAGCAGCGTAGCGGGGGTTGGAGATGGCTACACCTTC
CDR3: CASSVAGVGDGYTF

size: few
V: TRBV24-1
D: TRBD2
J: TRBJ2-1
DNA: TGTGCCACCCGGGGGGGATCCTACAATGAGCAGTTCTTC
CDR3: CATRGGSYNEQFF

size: NA
V: TRBV19
D: NA
J: TRBJ1-5
DNA: TGTGCCAGTACTTGGGTCGAAGGGACGGAATATAGCAATCAGCCCCAGCATTTT
CDR3: CASTWVEGTEYSNQPQHF

size: few
V: TRBV27
D: TRBD2
J: TRBJ2-1
DNA: TGTGCCAGCAGTCCTGATCGACTAGCGGGGAGGAATGAGCAGTTCTTC
CDR3: CASSPDRLAGRNEQFF

size: NA
V: TRBV16
D: NA
J: TRBJ2-2
DNA: TGTGCCAGCAGCCAATCGGGCGGGGAGCTGTTTTTT
CDR3: CASSQSGGELFF

size: once
V: TRBV5-6
D: NA
J: TRBJ1-2
DNA: TGTGCCAGCCACGAGGATCGCAGGGTACGGGATGGCTACACCTTC
CDR3: CASHEDRRVRDGYTF

size: many
V: TRBV6-1
D: TRBD1
J: TRBJ1-2
DNA: TGTGCCAGCAGTCCCGTCGGACAGGGTATAAGGGATTACTATGGCTACACCTTC
CDR3: CASSPVGQGIRDYYGYTF

size: few
V: TRBV10-3
D: TRBD2
J: TRBJ2-2
DNA: TGTGCCATCAGTGACCAGACTAGCGGGGGGATTACCGGGGAGCTGTTTTTT
CDR3: CAISDQTSGGITGELFF

size: NA
V: TRBV29-1
D: TRBD1
J: TRBJ1-2
DNA: TGCAGCGTGCCAAGCATGGGAGGGACAGGGGGCGATGGCTACACCTTC
CDR3: CSVPSMGGTGGDGYTF

size: few
V: TRBV27
D: TRBD1
J: TRBJ1-6
DNA: TGTGCCAGCAGTCCCCGGACAGGGAGCTCCTATAATTCACCCCTCCACTTT
CDR3: CASSPRTGSSYNSPLHF

size: few
V: TRBV7-2
D: NA
J: TRBJ1-4
DNA: TGTGCCAGCAGCCCGGATGGACAGTCTAATGAAAAACTGTTTTTT
CDR3: CASSPDGQSNEKLFF

size: NA
V: TRBV2
D: NA
J: TRBJ2-5
DNA: TGTGCCAGCAGTGAAGCGAGCGAGAGGAGAGAGACCCAGTACTTC
CDR3: CASSEASERRETQYF

size: few
V: TRBV10-3
D: NA
J: TRBJ2-1
DNA: TGTGCCATCAGTGAGTCGATTTTAGGCGCAGGTGACAATGAGCAGTTCTTC
CDR3: CAISESILGAGDNEQFF

size: few
V: TRBV12-5
D: TRBD1
J: TRBJ2-4
DNA: TGTGCTAGTGCCTCGCGGGACAGGGGGCCCCTAAAGGACATTCAGTACTTC
CDR3: CASASRDRGPLKDIQYF

size: NA
V: TRBV5-4
D: TRBD2
J: TRBJ2-1
DNA: TGTGCCAGCAGCTCGGGGGGGGAACGGGGGAGCTCCTACAATGAGCAGTTCTTC
CDR3: CASSSGGERGSSYNEQFF

size: many
V: TRBV7-7
D: NA
J: TRBJ2-3
DNA: TGTGCTAGCAGCCTCCTTTCAGGGGGCACAGATACGCAGTATTTT
CDR3: CASSLLSGGTDTQYF

size: few
V: TRBV12-3/TRBV12-4
D: NA
J: TRBJ1-2
DNA: TGTGCTAGCACCCAAATAATGACAGACTTCTATGGCTACACCTTC
CDR3: CASTQIMTDFYGYTF

size: NA
V: TRBV4-3
D: NA
J: TRBJ1-1
DNA: TGCGCCAGCAGCCAAGCCCGGGGGCTGAACACTGAAGCTTTCTTT
CDR3: CASSQARGLNTEAFF

size: NA
V: TRBV19
D: NA
J: TRBJ1-2
DNA: TGTGCCAGTAGAACGAGTGCAGGAGGTGACTATGGCTACACCTTC
CDR3: CASRTSAGGDYGYTF

size: NA
V: TRBV7-6
D: TRBD1
J: TRBJ1-4
DNA: TGTGCCAGCAGCCCATTATTCGGACAGGCAAGAACTAATGAAAAACTGTTTTTT
CDR3: CASSPLFGQARTNEKLFF

size: many
V: TRBV7-2
D: NA
J: TRBJ2-5
DNA: TGTGCCAGCAGCTTAATGGGCCTCTACGGAGAGACCCAGTACTTC
CDR3: CASSLMGLYGETQYF

size: few
V: TRBV25-1
D: TRBD1
J: TRBJ2-2
DNA: TGTGCCAGCAAGGACAGGGGTAACACCGGGGAGCTGTTTTTT
CDR3: CASKDRGNTGELFF

size: few
V: TRBV6-5
D: NA
J: TRBJ1-1
DNA: TGTGCCAGCACTTTCGGATGGGGCACTGAAGCTTTCTTT
CDR3: CASTFGWGTEAFF

size: NA
V: TRBV27
D: NA
J: TRBJ2-1
DNA: TGTGCCAGCAGTTTAGATGGAAACTTCGACTACAATGAGCAGTTCTTC
CDR3: CASSLDGNFDYNEQFF

size: NA
V: TRBV4-1
D: NA
J: TRBJ1-2
DNA: TGCGCCAGCAGCCACCTCGACAGGCATTCCTTC
CDR3: CASSHLDRHSF

size: few
V: TRBV7-9
D: TRBD2
J: TRBJ2-1
DNA: TGTGCCAGCAGCTTAGGCGGGGGGAACAGGGATGAGCAGTTCTTC
CDR3: CASSLGGGNRDEQFF

size: few
V: TRBV20-1
D: TRBD1
J: TRBJ2-1
DNA: TGCAGTGCTAGAAGCCGCGACAGGGACTACAATGAGCAGTTCTTC
CDR3: CSARSRDRDYNEQFF

size: NA
V: TRBV14
D: TRBD2
J: TRBJ2-3
DNA: TGTGCCAGCAGCCATTCAGCGGGGGGGGTAACAGATACGCAGTATTTT
CDR3: CASSHSAGGVTDTQYF

size: many
V: TRBV7-9
D: NA
J: TRBJ2-1
DNA: TGTGCCAGCAGCTTAGCGGTGGGGGTCTCCTACAATGAGCAGTTCTTC
CDR3: CASSLAVGVSYNEQFF

size: few
V: TRBV10-3
D: NA
J: TRBJ2-5
DNA: TGTGCCATCAGTGTACCAGAACAAGAGACCCAGTACTTC
CDR3: CAISVPEQETQYF

size: many
V: TRBV25-1
D: NA
J: TRBJ1-1
DNA: TGTGCCAGCAGTGGATCGAGTGAAGCTTTCTTT
CDR3: CASSGSSEAFF

size: NA
V: TRBV6-6
D: TRBD1
J: TRBJ1-2
DNA: TGTGCCAGCAGTCGGGACAGGGAGAGGGGTGGCTACACCTTC
CDR3: CASSRDRERGGYTF

size: few
V: TRBV6-5
D: NA
J: TRBJ2-6
DNA: TGTGCCAGCGCCGGTGGGATTGGGGCCAACGTCCTGACTTTC
CDR3: CASAGGIGANVLTF

size: few
V: TRBV12-3/TRBV12-4
D: NA
J: TRBJ2-5
DNA: TGTGCCAGCAGTTTAAGGGGGGGGCCGTGGGAGACCCAGTACTTC
CDR3: CASSLRGGPWETQYF

size: few
V: TRBV6-1
D: TRBD1
J: TRBJ2-1
DNA: TGTGCCAGCAGTGAGGGACAGTGGAATGAGCAGTTCTTC
CDR3: CASSEGQWNEQFF

size: NA
V: TRBV27
D: NA
J: TRBJ1-2
DNA: TGTGCCAGCAGTTTTTCCCGGACCACTTACGGCTACACCTTC
CDR3: CASSFSRTTYGYTF